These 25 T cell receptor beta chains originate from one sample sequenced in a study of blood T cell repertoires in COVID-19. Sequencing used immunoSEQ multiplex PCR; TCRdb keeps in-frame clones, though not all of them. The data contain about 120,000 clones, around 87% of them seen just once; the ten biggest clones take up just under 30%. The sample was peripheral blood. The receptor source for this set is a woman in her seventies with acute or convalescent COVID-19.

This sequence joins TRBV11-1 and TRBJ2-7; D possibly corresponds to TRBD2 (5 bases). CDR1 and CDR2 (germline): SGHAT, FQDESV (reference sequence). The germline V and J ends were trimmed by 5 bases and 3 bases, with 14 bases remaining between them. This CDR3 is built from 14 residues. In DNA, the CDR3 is TGTGCCAGCAGCCCTAGCCGCCTTTACTACGAGCAGTACTTC. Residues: CASSPSRLYYEQYF.

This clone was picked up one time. This chain's CDR3 is CASSSLTGHYEQYF. CDR3 coding DNA: TGTGCCAGCAGCTCACTGACAGGGCACTACGAGCAGTACTTC. The chain recombines TRBV7-2 with TRBJ2-7; 7 nucleotides match TRBD1. The CDR3 is 14 amino acids. Germline values: CDR1 SGHTA, CDR2 FQGNSA. V lost 4 bases, J lost 3 bases, and 6 bases stayed unmatched.

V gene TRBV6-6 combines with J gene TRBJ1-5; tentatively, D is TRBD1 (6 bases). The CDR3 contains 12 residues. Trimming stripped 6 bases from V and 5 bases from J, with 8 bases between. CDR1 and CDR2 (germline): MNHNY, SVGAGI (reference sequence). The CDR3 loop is CASSSGDQPQHF. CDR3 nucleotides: TGTGCCAGCAGCTCAGGGGATCAGCCCCAGCATTTT.

The CDR3 region is CASSYPLDRDNEQYF. In DNA, the CDR3 is TGTGCCAGCAGCTATCCCTTGGACAGGGACAACGAGCAGTACTTC. The chain uses TRBV11-2 and TRBJ2-7, with 8 bases matching TRBD1. CDR1 SGHAT and CDR2 FQNNGV come from the germline V gene. Trimming cost V 4 bases and J 5 bases; bases outside gene matches: 10. The CDR3 has 15 amino acids.

The CDR3, as DNA: TGTGCCAGCAGTTCCACAGGGGGTTATGGCTACACCTTC. Protein sequence: CASSSTGGYGYTF. The genes are TRBV12-3 or TRBV12-4 and TRBJ1-2, with 8 bases that match TRBD1. This CDR3 has 13 amino acids. Trimming removed 4 bases from V and 5 bases from J; junction bases left unmatched: 3.

The CDR3 DNA reads as TGTGCCAGCAACCTAGCGGGGGGAAGAGATACGCAGTATTTT. Encoded protein: CASNLAGGRDTQYF. V is TRBV6-5 and J is TRBJ2-3; 11 bases line up with TRBD2. The V gene end was trimmed by 7 bases and the J gene end by 5 bases; junction bases not matched to a gene: 5. There are 14 residues in the CDR3. Looked up from germline, CDR1 is MNHEY and CDR2 is SVGAGI.

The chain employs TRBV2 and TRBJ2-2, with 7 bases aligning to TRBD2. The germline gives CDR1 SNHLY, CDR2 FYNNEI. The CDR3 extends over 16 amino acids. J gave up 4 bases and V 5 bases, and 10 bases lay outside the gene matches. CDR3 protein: CASSTTSGVSTGELFF. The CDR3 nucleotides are TGTGCCAGCAGTACAACGAGCGGGGTGAGCACCGGGGAGCTGTTTTTT.

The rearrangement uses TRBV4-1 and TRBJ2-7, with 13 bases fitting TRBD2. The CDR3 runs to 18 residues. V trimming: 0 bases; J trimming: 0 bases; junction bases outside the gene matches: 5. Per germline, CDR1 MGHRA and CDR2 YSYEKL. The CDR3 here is CASSQEGTSGIVSYEQYF. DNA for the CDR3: TGCGCCAGCAGCCAAGAGGGGACTAGCGGGATCGTCTCCTACGAGCAGTACTTC.

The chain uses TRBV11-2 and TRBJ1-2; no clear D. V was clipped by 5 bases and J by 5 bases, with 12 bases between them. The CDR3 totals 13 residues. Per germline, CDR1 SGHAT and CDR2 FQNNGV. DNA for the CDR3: TGTGCCAGCAGCCCCGGGGTGGGTTATGGCTACACCTTC. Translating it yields CASSPGVGYGYTF.

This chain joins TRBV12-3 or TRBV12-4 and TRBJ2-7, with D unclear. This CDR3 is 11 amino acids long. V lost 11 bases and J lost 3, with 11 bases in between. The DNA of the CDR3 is TGTGCCTGCTCCACCGGCTACGAGCAGTACTTC. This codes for CACSTGYEQYF.

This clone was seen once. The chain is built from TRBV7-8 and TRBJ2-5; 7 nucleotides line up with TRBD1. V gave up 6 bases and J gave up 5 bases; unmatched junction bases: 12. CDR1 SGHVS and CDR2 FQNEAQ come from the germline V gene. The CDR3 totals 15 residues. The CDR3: CASRTFGQVRETQYF. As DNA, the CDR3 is TGTGCCAGCAGGACCTTTGGACAGGTCAGGGAGACCCAGTACTTC.

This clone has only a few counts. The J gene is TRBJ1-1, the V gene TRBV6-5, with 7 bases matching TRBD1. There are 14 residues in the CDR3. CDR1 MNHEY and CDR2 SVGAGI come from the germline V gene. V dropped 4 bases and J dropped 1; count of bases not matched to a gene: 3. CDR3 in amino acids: CASSLWTGNTEAFF. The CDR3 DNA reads TGTGCCAGCAGTTTGTGGACAGGGAACACTGAAGCTTTCTTT.

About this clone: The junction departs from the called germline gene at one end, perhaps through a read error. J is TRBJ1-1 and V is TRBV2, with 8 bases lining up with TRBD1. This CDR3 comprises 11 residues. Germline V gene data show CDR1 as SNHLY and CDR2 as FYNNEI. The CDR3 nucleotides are TGCTTGGACAGGGTGAACACTGAAGCTTTCTTT. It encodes CLDRVNTEAFF.

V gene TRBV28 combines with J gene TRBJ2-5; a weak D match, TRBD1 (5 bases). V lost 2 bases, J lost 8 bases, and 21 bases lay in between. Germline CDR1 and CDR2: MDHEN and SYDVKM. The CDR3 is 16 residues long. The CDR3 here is CASSLIAAGSPYTQYF. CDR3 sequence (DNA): TGTGCCAGCAGTTTAATTGCGGCAGGGTCTCCCTATACCCAGTACTTC.

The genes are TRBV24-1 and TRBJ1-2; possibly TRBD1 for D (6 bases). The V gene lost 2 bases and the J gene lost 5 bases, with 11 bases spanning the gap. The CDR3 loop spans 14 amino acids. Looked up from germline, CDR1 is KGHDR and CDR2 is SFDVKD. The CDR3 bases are TGTGCCACCAGTGATTCGGTCAGGGGTTATGGCTACACCTTC. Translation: CATSDSVRGYGYTF.

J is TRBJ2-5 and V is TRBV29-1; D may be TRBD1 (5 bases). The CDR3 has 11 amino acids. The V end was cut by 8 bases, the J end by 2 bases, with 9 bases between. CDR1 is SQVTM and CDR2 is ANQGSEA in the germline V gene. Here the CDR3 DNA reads TGCAGCCCCAGGGTACAAGAGACCCAGTACTTC. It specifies CSPRVQETQYF.

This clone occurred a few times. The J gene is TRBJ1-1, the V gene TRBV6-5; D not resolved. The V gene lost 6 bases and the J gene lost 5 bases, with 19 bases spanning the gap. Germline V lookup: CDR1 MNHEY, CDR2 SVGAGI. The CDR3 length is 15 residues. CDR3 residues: CASSSRTTSGTEAFF. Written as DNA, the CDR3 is TGTGCCAGCAGCTCCCGGACGACCTCGGGGACTGAAGCTTTCTTT.

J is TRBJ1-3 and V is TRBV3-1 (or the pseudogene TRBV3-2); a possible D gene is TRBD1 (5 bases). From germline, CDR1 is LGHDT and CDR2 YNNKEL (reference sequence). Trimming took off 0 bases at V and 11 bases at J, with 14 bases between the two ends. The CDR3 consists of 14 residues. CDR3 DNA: TGTGCCAGCAGCCAAGATGGCAGGGAGGTCCCCATATATTTT. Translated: CASSQDGREVPIYF.

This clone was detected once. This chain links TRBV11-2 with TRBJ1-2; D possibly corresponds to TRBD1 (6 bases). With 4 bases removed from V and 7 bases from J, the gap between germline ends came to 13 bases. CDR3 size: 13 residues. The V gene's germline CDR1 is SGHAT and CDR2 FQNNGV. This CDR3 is CASSSQGRLGYTF. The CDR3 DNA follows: TGTGCCAGCAGCTCACAGGGCCGCCTTGGCTACACCTTC.

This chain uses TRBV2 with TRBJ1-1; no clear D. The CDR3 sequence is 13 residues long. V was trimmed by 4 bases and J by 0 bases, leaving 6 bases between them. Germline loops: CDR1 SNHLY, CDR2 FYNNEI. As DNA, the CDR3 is TGTGCCAGCAGTGTACAGATGAACACTGAAGCTTTCTTT. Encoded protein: CASSVQMNTEAFF.

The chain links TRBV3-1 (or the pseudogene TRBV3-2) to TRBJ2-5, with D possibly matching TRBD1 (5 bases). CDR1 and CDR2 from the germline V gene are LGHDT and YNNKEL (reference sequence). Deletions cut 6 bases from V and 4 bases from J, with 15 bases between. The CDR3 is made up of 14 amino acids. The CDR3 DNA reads TGTGCCAGCAGACCCAGTGGGGCAGTAGAGACCCAGTACTTC. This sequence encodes CASRPSGAVETQYF.

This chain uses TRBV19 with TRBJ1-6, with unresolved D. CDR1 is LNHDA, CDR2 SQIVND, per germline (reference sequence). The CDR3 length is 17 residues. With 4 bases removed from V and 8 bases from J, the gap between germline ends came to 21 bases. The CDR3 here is CASSTPGHGGSDSPLHF. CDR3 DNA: TGTGCCAGTAGTACCCCTGGTCACGGAGGATCCGATTCACCCCTCCACTTT.

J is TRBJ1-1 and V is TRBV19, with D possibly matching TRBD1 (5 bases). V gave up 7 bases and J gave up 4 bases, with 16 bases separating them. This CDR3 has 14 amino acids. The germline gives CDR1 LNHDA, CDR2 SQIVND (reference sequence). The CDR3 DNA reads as TGTGCCAGTATGCGGACGGGGGTGGGCACTGAAGCTTTCTTT. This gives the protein CASMRTGVGTEAFF.

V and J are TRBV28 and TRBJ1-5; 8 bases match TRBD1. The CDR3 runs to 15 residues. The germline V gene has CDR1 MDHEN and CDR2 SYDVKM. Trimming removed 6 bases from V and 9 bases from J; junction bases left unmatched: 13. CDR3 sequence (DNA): TGTGCCAGCAGCCCTAGACAGGGGCCCTCGGGGCCCCAGCATTTT. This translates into CASSPRQGPSGPQHF.

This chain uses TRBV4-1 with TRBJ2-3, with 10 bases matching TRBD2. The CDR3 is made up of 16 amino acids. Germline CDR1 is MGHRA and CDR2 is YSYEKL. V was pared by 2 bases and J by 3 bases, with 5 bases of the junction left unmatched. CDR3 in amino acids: CASSQSTSGETDTQYF. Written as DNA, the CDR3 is TGCGCCAGCAGCCAATCCACTAGCGGGGAAACAGATACGCAGTATTTT.